This TCR beta chain was identified during a study of T cell responses to AZD1222 COVID-19 vaccine. At the level of the study: The study pooled second doses at about 4 or about 12 weeks. Study-wide points: Only 5 or 6 AZD1222 recipients tested seropositive at baseline. Distributed over spike, vaccine-associated CD4 TCRs predominated at 160-218 and 743-854.

Trimming took 11 bases from V and 2 from J, leaving 19 bases between them. CDR3 length equals 14 residues. CDR1 and CDR2 from the germline V gene are MNHEY and SVGAGI. About this clone itself: Its target is not known.

TCRdb keeps only in-frame clones here, not all; method: immunoSEQ multiplex PCR. The sample carries about 110,000 clones, approximately 91% recorded once. This clonotype originated in an adult in good health. This rearrangement joins TRBV6-5 to TRBJ2-7; D is uncertain. The specimen comprised peripheral blood, sampled on day 0 of AZD1222 vaccination. The CDR3 DNA is TGTGCCTTTAAGGGCAGTCTGCCACCCTACGAGCAGTACTTC. Its translation: CAFKGSLPPYEQYF.